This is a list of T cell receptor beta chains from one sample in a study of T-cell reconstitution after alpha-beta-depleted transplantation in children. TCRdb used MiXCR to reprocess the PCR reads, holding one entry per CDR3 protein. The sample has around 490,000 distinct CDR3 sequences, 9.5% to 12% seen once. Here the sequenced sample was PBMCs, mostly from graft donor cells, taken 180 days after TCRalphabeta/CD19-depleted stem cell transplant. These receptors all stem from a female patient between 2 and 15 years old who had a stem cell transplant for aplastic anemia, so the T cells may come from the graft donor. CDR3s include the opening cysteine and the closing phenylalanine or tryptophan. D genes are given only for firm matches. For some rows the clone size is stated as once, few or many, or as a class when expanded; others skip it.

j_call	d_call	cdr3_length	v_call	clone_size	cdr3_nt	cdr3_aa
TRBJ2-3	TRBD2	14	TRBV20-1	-	TGCAGTGCTAGGACTAGCGGGAGGAAGAATACGCAGTATTTT	CSARTSGRKNTQYF
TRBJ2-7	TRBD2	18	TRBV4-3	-	TGCGCCAGCAGCCAAGAAGCTAGCGGGAGGGCCGGATTGTACGAGCAGTACTTC	CASSQEASGRAGLYEQYF
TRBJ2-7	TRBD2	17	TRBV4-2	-	TGTGCCAGCAGCCTCTTATTTCCGGGACTAGCGGACTACGAGCAGTACTTC	CASSLLFPGLADYEQYF
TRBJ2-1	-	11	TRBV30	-	TGTGCCTGTGGTAGGGGCAATGAGCAGTTCTTC	CACGRGNEQFF
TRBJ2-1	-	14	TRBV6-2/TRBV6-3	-	TGTGCCAGCATCCCCACGAGGCGGGTCCATGAGCAGTTCTTC	CASIPTRRVHEQFF
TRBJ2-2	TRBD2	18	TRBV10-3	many	TGTGCCATCAGTGAGTCAGTAGCGGGAGGGCCGGTCACCGGGGAGCTGTTTTTT	CAISESVAGGPVTGELFF
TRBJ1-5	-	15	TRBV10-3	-	TGTGCCATCAGTGCGACACCGGATAGCAATCAGCCCCAGCATTTT	CAISATPDSNQPQHF
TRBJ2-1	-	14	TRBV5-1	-	TGCGCCAGCAGCTTGGGGTACCTTCCCAATGAGCAGTTCTTC	CASSLGYLPNEQFF
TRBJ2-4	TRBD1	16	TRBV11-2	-	TGTGCCAGCAGCCAAAACGACAGGGTACCTTTGAGCGTTCAGTACTTC	CASSQNDRVPLSVQYF
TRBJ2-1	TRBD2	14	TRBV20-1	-	TGCAGTGCCCGACTAGCGGTCTCCTACAATGAGCAGTTCTTC	CSARLAVSYNEQFF
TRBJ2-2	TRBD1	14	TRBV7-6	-	TGTGCCAGCAGCTTCGGACAGGGGTCCGGGGAGCTGTTTTTT	CASSFGQGSGELFF
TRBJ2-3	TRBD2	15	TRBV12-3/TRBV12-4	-	TGTGCCAGCGGAATCGGCGGGAGTTTAGCAGATACGCAGTATTTT	CASGIGGSLADTQYF
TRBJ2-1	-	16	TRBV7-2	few	TGTGCCAGCAAAACCGGCGCGGGGCGGCCGTACAATGAGCAGTTCTTC	CASKTGAGRPYNEQFF
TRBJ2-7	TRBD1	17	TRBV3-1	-	TGTGCCAGCAGCCAAGATGTCGGGACAGGGGGCAGCTTCGAGCAGTACTTC	CASSQDVGTGGSFEQYF
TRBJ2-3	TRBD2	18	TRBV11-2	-	TGTGCCAGCTCAGGGACTAGCGGGAGGGCCACCTTCACAGATACGCAGTATTTT	CASSGTSGRATFTDTQYF
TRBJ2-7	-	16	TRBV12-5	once	TGTGCTAGTGGTCCGAAGGGACCAGGGCGACCCTACGAGCAGTACTTC	CASGPKGPGRPYEQYF
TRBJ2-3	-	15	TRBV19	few	TGTGCCAGTAGTATAGTTCCCCCCAGTGCAGATACGCAGTATTTT	CASSIVPPSADTQYF
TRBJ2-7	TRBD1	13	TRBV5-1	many	TGCGCCAGCAGCGCCGGGACAGCCTACGAGCAGTACTTC	CASSAGTAYEQYF